This T cell receptor beta chain was profiled in a study of T cells after yellow fever vaccination. Study-level background: Fractions low in cell number were prepared with SMART-Seq v4 Ultra Low Input.

The ends lost 8 bases at V and 8 bases at J; junction bases unmatched: 11. The CDR3 is made up of 14 amino acids. The V gene's germline CDR1 is MRHNA and CDR2 SNTAGT. Each CDR3 protein gets one entry after TCRdb re-called the 5' RACE reads with MiXCR. The sample lists 70,000 or so distinct CDR3 sequences, about 7.2% occurring once. This clonotype has ten or more counts. This chain connects TRBV6-4 to TRBJ2-1; 8 nucleotides align to TRBD1. This TCR came from a man between 18 and 35 years old who received the YFV17D yellow fever vaccine. Source: CD8+ T cells sorted from PBMCs, taken about 10 days after the first yellow fever vaccination. The CDR3 coding sequence is TGTGCCAGCCGCCGTGGGCAGGGGGCCTATGAGCAGTTCTTC. Its protein is CASRRGQGAYEQFF.